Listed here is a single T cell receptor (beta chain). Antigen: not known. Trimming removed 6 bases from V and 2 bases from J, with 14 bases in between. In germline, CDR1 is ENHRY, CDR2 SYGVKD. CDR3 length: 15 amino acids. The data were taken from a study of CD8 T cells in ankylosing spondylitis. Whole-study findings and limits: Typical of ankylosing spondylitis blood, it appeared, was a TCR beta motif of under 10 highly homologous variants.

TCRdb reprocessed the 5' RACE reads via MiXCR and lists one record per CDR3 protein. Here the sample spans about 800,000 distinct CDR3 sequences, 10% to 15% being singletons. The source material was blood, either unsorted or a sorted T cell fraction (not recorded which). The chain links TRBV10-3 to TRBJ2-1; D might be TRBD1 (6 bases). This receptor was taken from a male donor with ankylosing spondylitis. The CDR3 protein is CAISSGTQTYNEQFF. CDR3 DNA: TGTGCCATCAGCTCCGGGACACAAACCTACAATGAGCAGTTCTTC.